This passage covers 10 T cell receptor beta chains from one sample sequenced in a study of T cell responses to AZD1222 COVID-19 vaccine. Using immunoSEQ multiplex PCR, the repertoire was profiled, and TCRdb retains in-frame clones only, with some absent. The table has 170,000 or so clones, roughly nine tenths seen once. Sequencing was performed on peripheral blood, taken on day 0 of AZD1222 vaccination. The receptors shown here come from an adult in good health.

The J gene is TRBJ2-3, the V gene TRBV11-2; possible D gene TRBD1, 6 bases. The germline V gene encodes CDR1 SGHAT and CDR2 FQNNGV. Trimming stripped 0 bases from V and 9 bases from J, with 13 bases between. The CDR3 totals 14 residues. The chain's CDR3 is CASSLERTVGTQYF. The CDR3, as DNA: TGTGCCAGCAGCTTAGAAAGGACAGTAGGCACGCAGTATTTT.

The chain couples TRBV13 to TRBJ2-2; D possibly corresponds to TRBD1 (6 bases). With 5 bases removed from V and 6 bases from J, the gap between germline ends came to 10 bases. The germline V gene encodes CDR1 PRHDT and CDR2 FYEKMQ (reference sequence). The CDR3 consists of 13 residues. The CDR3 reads CASSLAGAGELFF. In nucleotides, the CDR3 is TGTGCCAGCAGCCTAGCAGGGGCCGGGGAGCTGTTTTTT.

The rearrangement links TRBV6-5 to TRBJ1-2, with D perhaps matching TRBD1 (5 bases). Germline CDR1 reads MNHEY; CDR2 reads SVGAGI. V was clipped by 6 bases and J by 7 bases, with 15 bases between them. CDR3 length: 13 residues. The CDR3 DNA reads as TGTGCCAGCAGCCACGGGACTGGGGCTGGCTACACCTTC. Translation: CASSHGTGAGYTF.

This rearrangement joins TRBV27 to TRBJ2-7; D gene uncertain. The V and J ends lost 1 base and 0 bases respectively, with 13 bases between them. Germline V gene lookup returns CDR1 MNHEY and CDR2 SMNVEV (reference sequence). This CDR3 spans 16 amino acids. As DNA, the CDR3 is TGTGCCAGCAGTTTATTACCGGCGTATAGCTCCTACGAGCAGTACTTC. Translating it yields CASSLLPAYSSYEQYF.

CDR3 protein: CASRPQGRHEQYF. CDR3 DNA: TGTGCCAGCAGACCACAGGGGAGGCACGAGCAGTACTTC. The gene calls are TRBV25-1 and TRBJ2-7, with D possibly being TRBD1 (7 bases). The CDR3 is 13 amino acids. Trimming shortened V by 6 bases and J by 5 bases, and 14 bases separated the two germline ends. From germline, CDR1 is MGHDK and CDR2 SYGVNS.

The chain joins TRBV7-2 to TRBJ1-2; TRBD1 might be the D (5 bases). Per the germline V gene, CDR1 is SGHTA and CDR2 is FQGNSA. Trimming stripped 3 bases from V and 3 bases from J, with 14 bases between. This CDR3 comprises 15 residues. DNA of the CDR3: TGTGCCAGCAGCTTTATGTGGGGGACGGACTATGGCTACACCTTC. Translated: CASSFMWGTDYGYTF.

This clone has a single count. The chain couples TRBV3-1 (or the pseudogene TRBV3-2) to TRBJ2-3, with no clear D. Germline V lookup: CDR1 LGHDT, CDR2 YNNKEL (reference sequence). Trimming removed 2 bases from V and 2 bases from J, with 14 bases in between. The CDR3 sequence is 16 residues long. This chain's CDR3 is CASSQIPWPITDTQYF. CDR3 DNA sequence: TGTGCCAGCAGCCAAATTCCCTGGCCTATCACAGATACGCAGTATTTT.

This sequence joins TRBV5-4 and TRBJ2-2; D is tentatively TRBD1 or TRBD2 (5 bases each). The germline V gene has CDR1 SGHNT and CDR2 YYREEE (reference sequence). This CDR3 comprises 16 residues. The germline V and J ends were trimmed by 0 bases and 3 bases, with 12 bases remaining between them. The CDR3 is CASSLGGVVDTGELFF. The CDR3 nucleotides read TGTGCCAGCAGCTTGGGAGGGGTTGTGGACACCGGGGAGCTGTTTTTT.

The CDR3 is CASSPEPTGPTYEQYF. Here the CDR3 DNA reads TGTGCCAGCTCACCAGAACCGACAGGGCCGACGTACGAGCAGTACTTC. The chain uses TRBV18 and TRBJ2-7, with TRBD1 identical over 7 bases. The CDR3 is 16 amino acids. The germline gives CDR1 KGHSH, CDR2 LQKENI. J was trimmed by 4 bases and V by 2 bases; bases with no gene match: 11.

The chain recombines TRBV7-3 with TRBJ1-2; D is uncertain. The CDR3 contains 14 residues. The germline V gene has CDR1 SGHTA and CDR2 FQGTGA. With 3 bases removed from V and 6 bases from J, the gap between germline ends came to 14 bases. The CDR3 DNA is TGTGCCAGCAGCTTCACCCCGGACGGGGATGGCTACACCTTC. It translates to CASSFTPDGDGYTF.